This TCR beta chain emerged from a study of shared clonotypes between healthy human individuals. Study details: Donor composition was a couple of women and a few men, aged 18 to 49. Researchers assigned three CD4 naive, three CD4 memory, two CD8 naive and one CD8 memory plate to each donor. Study-wide results and limits: In a handful of donors, about 5% of naive CD4 clonotypes appeared in common.

This clone was seen a handful of times. Its antigen is unknown. In the source study's methods: As immunoSEQ supplied junction-only sequences (without quality scores), filtering differed. Measured with immunoSEQ multiplex PCR; TCRdb has only the in-frame clones, and not every one. V and J calls and clone size follow that table, whereas D and trimming were derived from the DNA. The sample includes some 1,400,000 clones, over 95% seen only once; the top ten take about 1%. The CDR3 runs to 14 residues. The germline V gene has CDR1 WNHNN and CDR2 SYGVQD (reference sequence). Trimming stripped 0 bases from V and 3 bases from J, with 9 bases between.

The source is a young man in good health. This rearrangement joins TRBV10-1 to TRBJ2-7; D perhaps matches TRBD2 (5 bases). Sequenced: naive CD4+ T cells sorted from blood. The subset is: CD45RA+ positively selected. For the CDR3, the DNA is TGCGCCAGCAGTGAGTCGTTAGCGAGCTACGAGCAGTACTTC. Amino acids: CASSESLASYEQYF.